One sample yielded the 9 T cell receptor beta chains listed below, sequenced in a study of CD8 T cells in Susac syndrome. cDNA came from approximately 0.5 to 1 ug RNA primed by random hexamers. TCRdb re-called the immunoSEQ multiplex PCR reads with MiXCR, one entry per CDR3 protein. The sample yields about 190,000 distinct CDR3 sequences, around 95% seen once. What was sequenced was CD4+ T cells from PBMCs. The receptors stem from a human donor with Susac syndrome.

The gene calls are TRBV28 and TRBJ2-4; possible D gene TRBD1, 5 bases. With 1 base removed from V and 1 base from J, the gap between germline ends came to 11 bases. Germline values: CDR1 MDHEN, CDR2 SYDVKM. CDR3 length equals 16 residues. The CDR3 protein is CASSLSDTGAKNIQYF. For the CDR3, the DNA is TGTGCCAGCAGTTTATCGGACACTGGGGCCAAAAACATTCAGTACTTC.

Turning to this clonotype: The conserved final phenylalanine or tryptophan is absent from the CDR3, which likely points to a read error. The DNA is left out, because the CDR3 cannot be placed on it with certainty; the CDR3 is given as TCRdb lists it. The V and J genes are TRBV21-1 and TRBJ1-4. TRBV21-1 is noted as a pseudogene. The CDR3 contains 10 residues when both ends are counted. This CDR3 is CASSKGPADL.

The chain has TRBV28 and TRBJ2-2; tentatively, D is TRBD1 (6 bases). The CDR3 is 15 residues long. V lost 5 bases and J 1 base, leaving 11 bases between the germline ends. CDR1 and CDR2 (germline): MDHEN, SYDVKM. Here the CDR3 reads CASSTSQGNTGELFF. CDR3 nucleotides: TGTGCCAGCAGTACATCACAGGGGAACACCGGGGAGCTGTTTTTT. The complete variable domain, with remaining parts taken from reference TRBV28 and TRBJ2-2, reads DVKVTQSSRYLVKRTGEKVFLECVQDMDHENMFWYRQDPGLGLRLIYFSYDVKMKEKGDIPEGYSVSREKKERFSLILESASTNQTSMYLCASSTSQGNTGELFFGEGSRLTVL.

The chain is built from TRBV2 and TRBJ2-7; D call uncertain. The germline V and J ends were trimmed by 3 bases and 6 bases, with 15 bases remaining between them. CDR1 and CDR2 from the germline V gene are SNHLY and FYNNEI. CDR3 size: 14 residues. The CDR3 region is CASSDTKLPIEQYF. In nucleotides, the CDR3 is TGTGCCAGCAGTGACACAAAGTTACCGATCGAGCAGTACTTC.

V usage is TRBV18 and J usage is TRBJ1-6, with D possibly TRBD1 on 6 matching bases. The germline V and J ends were trimmed by 1 base and 0 bases, with 7 bases remaining between them. Looked up from germline, CDR1 is KGHSH and CDR2 is LQKENI. The CDR3 is 16 amino acids. The CDR3 region is CASSPQGGSYNSPLHF. For the CDR3, the DNA is TGTGCCAGCTCACCACAGGGGGGCTCCTATAATTCACCCCTCCACTTT.

The V gene is TRBV5-6, the J gene TRBJ1-6, with TRBD1 matching 9 bases. Germline assignment: CDR1 SGHDT and CDR2 YYEEEE. This CDR3 has 16 residues. Losses at the gene ends were 4 bases for V and 7 bases for J; bases not matched to a gene: 9. CDR3 sequence reads: CASSALRDRVNSPLHF. The CDR3 DNA follows: TGTGCCAGCAGCGCGCTCCGGGACAGGGTGAATTCACCCCTCCACTTT. Variable domain in full (rest from reference TRBV5-6 and TRBJ1-6): DAGVTQSPTHLIKTRGQQVTLRCSPKSGHDTVSWYQQALGQGPQFIFQYYEEEERQRGNFPDRFSGHQFPNYSSELNVNALLLGDSALYLCASSALRDRVNSPLHFGNGTRLTVT.

V is TRBV20-1 and J is TRBJ2-7; 8 bases agree with TRBD2. The CDR3 covers 13 residues. With 1 base clipped from V and 4 bases from J, the junction kept 3 bases outside the gene matches. Looked up from germline, CDR1 is DFQATT and CDR2 is SNEGSKA (reference sequence). CDR3 bases: TGCAGTGCTAGAGGACTAGCGCGGTACGAGCAGTACTTC. It codes for CSARGLARYEQYF.

The V call is TRBV6-6, the J call TRBJ2-1; 8 bases fit TRBD2. Looked up from germline, CDR1 is MNHNY and CDR2 is SVGAGI (reference sequence). V shed 2 bases and J 4 bases; nucleotides not matched to a gene: 4. This CDR3 has 15 residues. The CDR3 nucleotides read TGTGCCAGCAGTTACCCAGCGGGGGAGTACAATGAGCAGTTCTTC. Protein: CASSYPAGEYNEQFF.

This sequence joins TRBV5-4 and TRBJ2-7; TRBD2 agrees at 7 bases. Germline trimming cut 3 bases from V and 2 bases from J; bases unmatched to any gene: 2. CDR1 SGHNT and CDR2 YYREEE come from the germline V gene (reference sequence). This CDR3 region has 13 residues. The CDR3 bases are TGTGCCAGCAGCTCCCGGGGGGCCTACGAGCAGTACTTC. It encodes CASSSRGAYEQYF.